Below are 18 T cell receptor beta chains sequenced from a single sample in a study of shared clonotypes between healthy human individuals. The table came from immunoSEQ multiplex PCR; TCRdb's copy has only in-frame clones and leaves some out. The table lists more than 2 million clones, roughly 96% of them singletons, with roughly 0.13% in the top ten. Sample: naive CD4+ T cells sorted from blood. As for subset: CD45RA+ positively selected. These receptors came from a young man in good health.

For this clone: One end of the junction varies from germline; a read error may be responsible. CDR3 protein: CASSHAGQGNYNTPLHF. The CDR3 bases are TGTGCCAGCAGCCACGCTGGACAGGGCAACTATAATACACCCCTCCACTTT. The chain joins TRBV11-1 to TRBJ1-6; 8 nucleotides match TRBD1. Germline V lookup: CDR1 SGHAT, CDR2 FQDESV (reference sequence). The CDR3 has 17 amino acids.

The rearrangement links TRBV21-1 to TRBJ1-2. TRBV21-1 is a known pseudogene. The CDR3 loop spans 14 amino acids. The CDR3 nucleotides read TGTGCCAGCAGCGAAGGGGGGAGTGGCGCTGGCTACACCTTC. Translation gives CASSEGGSGAGYTF.

Notes on this clone: Other DNA variants within this sample encode the same CDR3. The rearrangement links TRBV5-1 to TRBJ1-6; D call uncertain. The CDR3 runs 13 residues. Germline V CDR1 and CDR2: SGHRS, YFSETQ. V lost 0 bases to trimming and J lost 7 bases, with 5 bases between them. The CDR3 loop is CASSLVRNSPLHF. The CDR3 coding sequence is TGCGCCAGCAGCTTGGTTAGGAATTCACCCCTCCACTTT.

The rearrangement links TRBV12-5 to TRBJ2-7; the D is unclear. The CDR3 extends over 13 amino acids. The germline V gene encodes CDR1 LGHNT and CDR2 FRNRAP. The CDR3 loop reads CASRAEGYHEQYF. CDR3 nucleotide sequence: TGTGCCTCCCGCGCGGAAGGGTACCACGAGCAGTACTTC.

The CDR3 DNA follows: TGCGCCAGCAGCCAAGATCGCGTCGGGAGGGGCGAAAAACTGTTTTTT. This encodes CASSQDRVGRGEKLFF. The chain uses TRBV4-3 and TRBJ1-4, with D perhaps matching TRBD1 (5 bases). Germline assignment: CDR1 LGHNA and CDR2 YSLEER. With 0 bases removed from V and 8 bases from J, the gap between germline ends came to 16 bases. The CDR3 has 16 amino acids.

This chain uses TRBV9 with TRBJ2-6; D may be TRBD2 (5 bases). The CDR3 spans 17 residues. With 4 bases removed from V and 1 base from J, the gap between germline ends came to 15 bases. Germline assignment: CDR1 SGDLS and CDR2 YYNGEE. The CDR3 here is CASSPTGSGSGANVLTF. In DNA, the CDR3 is TGTGCCAGCAGCCCCACGGGGTCGGGTTCTGGGGCCAACGTCCTGACTTTC.

About this clone itself: A read error may account for a junction end that differs from germline. This chain uses TRBV6-1 with TRBJ2-5; D remains unclear. The CDR3 consists of 14 residues. The germline V gene encodes CDR1 MNHNS and CDR2 SASEGT. CDR3 DNA sequence: TGTGCCATCAGTGGAAGATTCAGCCAAGAGACCCAGTACTTC. This codes for CAISGRFSQETQYF.

The chain combines TRBV14 with TRBJ2-7; D is unresolved. V dropped 3 bases and J dropped 9 bases, with 9 bases sitting between them. CDR3 length equals 11 residues. The germline V gene has CDR1 SGHDN and CDR2 FVKESK. The CDR3 nucleotides read TGTGCCAGCAGCCAGTCCGTATGGCAGTACTTC. Its protein product is CASSQSVWQYF.

The chain couples TRBV27 to TRBJ1-1; D not certain. Per the germline V gene, CDR1 is MNHEY and CDR2 is SMNVEV (reference sequence). Deletions cut 1 base from V and 7 bases from J, with 10 bases between. The CDR3 runs to 13 residues. CDR3 DNA: TGTGCCAGCAGTTTATTCTGGAGGCATGAAGCTTTCTTT. Protein product: CASSLFWRHEAFF.

The chain couples TRBV21-1 to TRBJ2-7; the DNA was not used to check the table's D call, TRBD1. TRBV21-1 is termed a pseudogene. This CDR3 comprises 15 residues. The CDR3 nucleotides are TGTGCCAGCCCAATGCCCAGATTTGCCCCCTGCGAGCAGTACTTC. Protein product: CASPMPRFAPCEQYF.

A note on this clone: This sample includes further DNA sequences coding for the same CDR3. The chain couples TRBV6-5 to TRBJ2-7; TRBD1 matches at 9 bases. In germline, CDR1 is MNHEY, CDR2 SVGAGI. This CDR3 contains 13 residues. V lost 6 bases and J lost 4; bases outside the gene matches: 4. The CDR3 nucleotides read TGTGCCAGCAGCCGGGGACAGGGTTACGAGCAGTACTTC. This gives the protein CASSRGQGYEQYF.

The rearrangement uses TRBV4-1 and TRBJ2-1; 10 bases map to TRBD2. This CDR3 is 17 amino acids long. CDR1 is MGHRA and CDR2 is YSYEKL in the germline V gene. V lost 1 base, J lost 1 base, and 4 bases stayed unmatched. CDR3 residues: CASSQVLAGESYNEQFF. The DNA for the CDR3 is TGCGCCAGCAGCCAAGTGCTAGCGGGAGAGTCCTACAATGAGCAGTTCTTC.

The rearrangement joins TRBV4-1 to TRBJ2-4, with D uncertain. The CDR3 has 17 residues. V lost 0 bases, J lost 1 base, and 13 bases lay in between. Germline loops: CDR1 MGHRA, CDR2 YSYEKL. The CDR3 is CASSQEGTLPAKNIQYF. CDR3 nucleotides: TGCGCCAGCAGCCAAGAAGGAACCCTGCCCGCCAAAAACATTCAGTACTTC.

The CDR3 region has the DNA TGTGCCTCCGCGCACTCTACGGGGGAAACCCAGTACTTC. Protein: CASAHSTGETQYF. The chain recombines TRBV10-3 with TRBJ2-5, with D possibly being TRBD2 (6 bases). This CDR3 is built from 13 residues. Germline-derived CDR1 and CDR2 are ENHRY and SYGVKD. Trimming removed 11 bases at V and 8 bases at J, with 21 bases between.

This chain uses TRBV5-6 with TRBJ1-6; D is possibly TRBD1 (5 bases). This CDR3 is built from 14 residues. Trimming cost V 0 bases and J 6 bases, with 7 bases left between them. CDR1 is SGHDT and CDR2 is YYEEEE in the germline V gene. Here the CDR3 reads CASSLGQTNSPLHF. Here the CDR3 DNA reads TGTGCCAGCAGCTTGGGACAGACTAATTCACCCCTCCACTTT.

The CDR3 region has the DNA TGCGCCAGCAGCCAAGATCCCGGGACAAGTATCGGGGAGCTGTTTTTT. As protein: CASSQDPGTSIGELFF. V and J are TRBV4-3 and TRBJ2-2; D may be TRBD1 (6 bases). Trimming removed 0 bases from V and 7 bases from J, with 15 bases in between. Looked up from germline, CDR1 is LGHNA and CDR2 is YSLEER. The CDR3 loop spans 16 amino acids.

The genes are TRBV27 and TRBJ2-5; D unclear. This CDR3 spans 13 amino acids. Germline V gene sequence: CDR1 MNHEY, CDR2 SMNVEV (reference sequence). Trimming cost V 5 bases and J 4 bases, with 11 bases left between them. The DNA for the CDR3 is TGTGCCAGCAGTAGTCAACTTTCAGAGACCCAGTACTTC. Amino acid sequence: CASSSQLSETQYF.

The chain couples TRBV6-6 to TRBJ2-3; 9 bases line up with TRBD2. In germline, CDR1 is MNHNY, CDR2 SVGAGI (reference sequence). The CDR3 spans 14 residues. J gave up 1 base and V 11 bases, and 7 bases lay outside the gene matches. The CDR3 DNA is TGTGCCGCGGGGCCTAGCGGGGGCACAGATACGCAGTATTTT. Its protein product is CAAGPSGGTDTQYF.